The 13 T cell receptor beta chains in this list originate from one sample, sequenced in a study of blood T cell repertoires in COVID-19. Clones were sequenced by immunoSEQ multiplex PCR, and TCRdb holds only the in-frame ones, with some missing. This sample carries 30,000 to 45,000 clones, about 85% of them seen once, and the ten largest clones take 13% to 15%. Sequencing was performed on peripheral blood. The source of these receptors is a human donor in a cohort sampled during active COVID-19.

The chain links TRBV28 to TRBJ1-2; no firm D call. The CDR3 has 11 residues. Germline loops: CDR1 MDHEN, CDR2 SYDVKM. The V and J ends lost 6 bases and 4 bases respectively, with 6 bases between them. The CDR3 protein is CASSLAYGYTF. DNA of the CDR3: TGTGCCAGCAGCCTAGCCTATGGCTACACCTTC.

The DNA for the CDR3 is TGTGCCAGTAGTATGATGGGCGCGCAGCAGGAGACCCAGTACTTC. It translates to CASSMMGAQQETQYF. The chain uses TRBV19 and TRBJ2-5; D uncertain. The V and J ends lost 3 bases and 5 bases respectively, with 16 bases between them. Per the germline V gene, CDR1 is LNHDA and CDR2 is SQIVND (reference sequence). The CDR3 spans 15 residues.

The rearrangement joins TRBV29-1 to TRBJ2-3, with 8 bases fitting TRBD2. The CDR3 runs 13 residues. CDR1 and CDR2 (germline): SQVTM, ANQGSEA. V shed 5 bases and J 7 bases; nucleotides not matched to a gene: 8. The CDR3, as DNA: TGCAGCGTTAAACCGGGGGGGTCGAATACGCAGTATTTT. Protein product: CSVKPGGSNTQYF.

The chain has TRBV11-3 and TRBJ2-7; no clear D. The CDR3 totals 11 residues. V lost 5 bases and J 4 bases, leaving 6 bases between the germline ends. Germline CDR1 SGHNT, CDR2 YENEEA. The CDR3 protein is CASSLEYEQYF. The CDR3 DNA reads as TGTGCCAGCAGCCTCGAGTACGAGCAGTACTTC.

The V and J genes are TRBV5-1 and TRBJ1-5; 7 bases fit TRBD1. CDR3 size: 13 residues. The trim removed 6 bases at V and 3 bases at J, leaving 3 bases unmatched. Germline assignment: CDR1 SGHRS and CDR2 YFSETQ. For the CDR3, the DNA is TGCGCCAGCAAGGGGACAGACAATCAGCCCCAGCATTTT. Amino acids: CASKGTDNQPQHF.

The rearrangement uses TRBV11-3 and TRBJ2-7, with TRBD2 identical over 8 bases. Germline trimming cut 1 base from V and 12 bases from J; bases unmatched to any gene: 14. This CDR3 has 15 amino acids. The germline V gene has CDR1 SGHNT and CDR2 YENEEA. The CDR3 nucleotides read TGTGCCAGCAGCTTAGGGTGGCGTAGCGGGACCACAGGGTACTTC. It encodes CASSLGWRSGTTGYF. The full variable domain, in which reference TRBV11-3 and TRBJ2-7 provide the parts outside the CDR3, is EAGVVQSPRYKIIEKKQPVAFWCNPISGHNTLYWYLQNLGQGPELLIRYENEEAVDDSQLPKDRFSAERLKGVDSTLKIQPAELGDSAVYLCASSLGWRSGTTGYFGPGTRLTVT.

The V and J genes are TRBV6-2 or TRBV6-3 and TRBJ2-1; weak D call: TRBD2 (5 bases). Trimming took 5 bases from V and 2 from J, leaving 16 bases between them. The CDR3 covers 16 residues. CDR1 and CDR2 from the germline V gene are MNHEY and SVGEGT. CDR3 region: CASSRTSMRAYNEQFF. CDR3 nucleotide sequence: TGTGCCAGCAGTCGCACTTCTATGAGGGCCTACAATGAGCAGTTCTTC.

This chain uses TRBV7-2 with TRBJ2-1, with D possibly matching TRBD1 (6 bases). This CDR3 has 15 amino acids. Per the germline V gene, CDR1 is SGHTA and CDR2 is FQGNSA. V was clipped by 5 bases and J by 6 bases, with 17 bases between them. CDR3 DNA sequence: TGTGCCAGCAGCGTAACCGGGACAAACGGCAATGAGCAGTTCTTC. Protein: CASSVTGTNGNEQFF.

The V gene is TRBV15, the J gene TRBJ1-6; D is undetermined. V gave up 5 bases and J gave up 8 bases, with 10 bases separating them. Germline V gives CDR1 LNHNV, CDR2 YYDKDF (reference sequence). The CDR3 runs 13 residues. Here the CDR3 DNA reads TGTGCCACCAGCCCCTTCCCTGATTCACCCCTCCACTTT. Protein product: CATSPFPDSPLHF. Based on the CDR3 plus reference TRBV15 and TRBJ1-6, the full variable domain is DAMVIQNPRYQVTQFGKPVTLSCSQTLNHNVMYWYQQKSSQAPKLLFHYYDKDFNNEADTPDNFQSRRPNTSFCFLDIRSPGLGDTAMYLCATSPFPDSPLHFGNGTRLTVT.

The chain couples TRBV5-5 to TRBJ2-5; TRBD2 aligns across 13 bases. Germline CDR1 reads SGHKS; CDR2 reads YYEKEE (reference sequence). This CDR3 comprises 18 residues. Trimming at V came to 2 bases and at J to 4 bases, leaving 11 bases not matched to a gene. The CDR3 nucleotides read TGTGCCAGCAGCTTCGAGGAAGGGACTAGCGGGGAGGTAGAGACCCAGTACTTC. It encodes CASSFEEGTSGEVETQYF.

This clone was seen a single time. V is TRBV5-1 and J is TRBJ2-1; TRBD1 matches at 7 bases. V shed 0 bases and J 5 bases; nucleotides not matched to a gene: 5. This CDR3 region has 15 residues. In germline, CDR1 is SGHRS, CDR2 YFSETQ. CDR3 amino acids: CASSLGQGPHNEQFF. DNA for the CDR3: TGCGCCAGCAGCTTGGGACAGGGTCCCCACAATGAGCAGTTCTTC.

As concerns this clone: One end of the junction is discordant with germline, which a read error may explain. V usage is TRBV27 and J usage is TRBJ1-1, with a weak D call TRBD1 (6 bases). CDR1 is MNHEY, CDR2 SMNVEV, per germline (reference sequence). The CDR3 totals 16 residues. CDR3 amino acids: CASSALSPTGPEKLCF. DNA of the CDR3: TGTGCCAGCAGTGCATTAAGTCCTACAGGGCCCGAAAAGCTTTGCTTT.

The V call is TRBV2, the J call TRBJ2-7; 7 nucleotides line up with TRBD2. Per the germline V gene, CDR1 is SNHLY and CDR2 is FYNNEI. V lost 4 bases to trimming and J lost 0 bases; unmatched junction nucleotides: 3. This CDR3 comprises 14 residues. This chain's CDR3 is CASSVERGSYEQYF. In DNA, the CDR3 is TGTGCCAGCAGTGTCGAGCGGGGCTCCTACGAGCAGTACTTC.